A selection of T cell receptor beta chains follows, all from one sample in a study of OX40 agonist ivuxolimab in advanced cancers. This table comes from immunoSEQ multiplex PCR, and its TCRdb copy is limited to in-frame clones, with some not included. The sample records roughly 100,000 clones, more than 75% being singletons. The input for sequencing was CD4+ or CD8+ T cells sorted from blood, taken in a trial of the OX40 agonist ivuxolimab. These receptors all come from an adult with an advanced solid tumor such as melanoma, head and neck, liver or kidney cancer. The CDR3 runs from the conserved cysteine through the conserved F or W. D genes are given only for firm matches. Expanded clones are given a class, and other clones once, few, many or no size at all.

CDR3nt	CDR3aa	abundance	v_gene	j_gene	d_gene
TGCAGCGCCAGGGGAGGGGGCAACACTGAAGCTTTCTTT	CSARGGGNTEAFF	few	TRBV29-1	TRBJ1-1	TRBD1
TGTGCCAGTAGTAGGTCCCCGGCGGGTATCTATGGCTACACCTTC	CASSRSPAGIYGYTF	-	TRBV19	TRBJ1-2	-
TGTGCCAGCAGTTACTCGAGTGGGGCCAACGTCCTGACTTTC	CASSYSSGANVLTF	-	TRBV6-6	TRBJ2-6	-
TGTGCCAGCAGCCCTCTCCCGGATGAGCAGTTCTTC	CASSPLPDEQFF	-	TRBV7-8	TRBJ2-1	-
TGTGCCAGCAGCTCCCCTCTTTGGGGCGAGCAGTACTTC	CASSSPLWGEQYF	-	TRBV5-4	TRBJ2-7	-
TGTGCCAGCTCCCCCGGACAGGGGGCAGGAGGCACTGAAGCTTTCTTT	CASSPGQGAGGTEAFF	-	TRBV18	TRBJ1-1	TRBD1
TGTGCCAGCAGCTTGGGACTAGCGGGCTGGGGATTGAGCGAGACCCAGTACTTC	CASSLGLAGWGLSETQYF	-	TRBV5-4	TRBJ2-5	TRBD2
TGTGCCAGCAGCCGTGGGGTCCTCTCCTACGAGCAGTACTTC	CASSRGVLSYEQYF	-	TRBV6-5	TRBJ2-7	-
TGTGCCAGCAAGATTTCCCCCGGTAATGAAAAACTGTTTTTT	CASKISPGNEKLFF	few	TRBV2	TRBJ1-4	-
TGTGCCAGCCGGGACCTCCCCTCCTACGAGCAGTACTTC	CASRDLPSYEQYF	once	TRBV19	TRBJ2-7	-
TGTGCCAGCAGCTTAATGAGATCAAGTGAGCAGTTCTTC	CASSLMRSSEQFF	-	TRBV7-3	TRBJ2-1	-
TGCGCCAGCAGCTTGGGTAGCGGGTGGGACGAGCAGTACTTC	CASSLGSGWDEQYF	-	TRBV5-1	TRBJ2-7	TRBD2